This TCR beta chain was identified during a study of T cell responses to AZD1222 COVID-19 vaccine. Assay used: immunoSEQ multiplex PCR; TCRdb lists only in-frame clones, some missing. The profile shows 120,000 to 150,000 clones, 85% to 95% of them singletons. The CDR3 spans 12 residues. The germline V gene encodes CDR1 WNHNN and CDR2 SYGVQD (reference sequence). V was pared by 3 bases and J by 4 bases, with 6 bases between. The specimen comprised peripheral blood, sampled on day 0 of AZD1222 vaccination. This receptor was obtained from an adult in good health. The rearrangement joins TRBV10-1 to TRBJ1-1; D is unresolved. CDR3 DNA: TGCGCCAGCAGTGATGGGTTCACTGAAGCTTTCTTT. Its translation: CASSDGFTEAFF.